The 9 T cell receptor beta chains below were found in one sample sequenced in a study of T cell changes during pregnancy in multiple sclerosis. Clones were read by immunoSEQ multiplex PCR, and TCRdb kept only the in-frame ones, dropping some. This repertoire shows around 20,000 clones, approximately 80% found once; its top ten account for approximately 15%. The specimen was CD8+ T cells from peripheral blood mononuclear cells, collected in the first trimester of pregnancy. The receptors were gathered from a female donor in good health, enrolled as a control in a pregnancy study.

The genes are TRBV15 and TRBJ2-1; 7 nucleotides agree with TRBD2. This CDR3 has 16 residues. Germline V gives CDR1 LNHNV, CDR2 YYDKDF (reference sequence). V shed 0 bases, J shed 0 bases, and the junction held 2 bases outside the gene matches. This CDR3 is CATSRDSGGSYNEQFF. CDR3 sequence (DNA): TGTGCCACCAGCAGAGATTCGGGGGGCTCCTACAATGAGCAGTTCTTC.

The chain employs TRBV30 and TRBJ1-3; possible D gene TRBD1, 5 bases. This CDR3 has 12 residues. Germline-derived CDR1 and CDR2 are GTSNPN and SVGIG (reference sequence). V lost 8 bases to trimming and J lost 4 bases, with 12 bases between them. Written as DNA, the CDR3 is TGTGCCGGCCAGGGTCAGGGAAACACCATATATTTT. It yields the protein CAGQGQGNTIYF. Combining the CDR3 with reference TRBV30 and TRBJ1-3 gives the whole variable domain SQTIHQWPATLVQPVGSPLSLECTVEGTSNPNLYWYRQAAGRGLQLLFYSVGIGQISSEVPQNLSASRPQDRQFILSSKKLLLSDSGFYLCAGQGQGNTIYFGEGSWLTVV.

The V and J genes are TRBV9 and TRBJ1-1; D remains ambiguous. The CDR3 is 13 amino acids. Germline V lookup: CDR1 SGDLS, CDR2 YYNGEE. CDR3 loop: CQNGTVGNTEAFF. In nucleotides, the CDR3 is TGTCAAAATGGAACAGTCGGGAACACTGAAGCTTTCTTT.

The chain carries TRBV7-8 and TRBJ1-1; possible D gene TRBD1, 5 bases. The CDR3 is 16 residues long. CDR1 and CDR2 (germline): SGHVS, FQNEAQ. Trimming took off 5 bases at V and 0 bases at J, with 16 bases between the two ends. The CDR3 protein is CASSISWGGMNTEAFF. As DNA, the CDR3 is TGTGCCAGCAGCATCTCCTGGGGGGGGATGAACACTGAAGCTTTCTTT.

The chain combines TRBV5-1 with TRBJ2-7; D unresolved. Deletions cut 1 base from V and 5 bases from J, with 16 bases between. Germline assignment: CDR1 SGHRS and CDR2 YFSETQ. The CDR3 contains 15 residues. CDR3: CASSLSMGLDNEQYF. For the CDR3, the DNA is TGCGCCAGCAGCTTGTCGATGGGCTTGGATAACGAGCAGTACTTC.

The chain recombines TRBV27 with TRBJ2-7; D is perhaps TRBD1 (6 bases). Germline V gene data show CDR1 as MNHEY and CDR2 as SMNVEV (reference sequence). V lost 4 bases and J 7 bases, leaving 11 bases between the germline ends. The CDR3 length is 12 residues. In nucleotides, the CDR3 is TGTGCCAGCAGTTCCGGGACACTGGAGCAGTACTTC. It is translated as CASSSGTLEQYF.

This clone has only one observation. The CDR3: CASSLPLGSTDTQYF. CDR3 coding DNA: TGCGCCAGCAGCTTACCTCTCGGGAGCACAGATACGCAGTATTTT. V gene TRBV5-1 combines with J gene TRBJ2-3, with D unresolved. The ends were cut back, 2 bases at V and 0 bases at J, with 10 bases in the middle. The V gene's germline CDR1 is SGHRS and CDR2 YFSETQ. The CDR3 runs 15 residues.

J is TRBJ2-2 and V is TRBV19, with D possibly TRBD2 on 6 matching bases. Germline CDR1 reads LNHDA; CDR2 reads SQIVND (reference sequence). This CDR3 spans 14 amino acids. V gave up 4 bases and J gave up 3 bases, with 9 bases separating them. The CDR3 sequence is CASSTGDHTGELFF. In nucleotides, the CDR3 is TGTGCCAGTAGTACGGGGGACCACACCGGGGAGCTGTTTTTT.

This clone was found once. This sequence joins TRBV5-5 and TRBJ2-7, with D hard to call. The V end was cut by 4 bases, the J end by 0 bases, with 5 bases between. The CDR3 consists of 12 residues. CDR1 and CDR2 from the germline V gene are SGHKS and YYEKEE (reference sequence). The CDR3 region is CASSPSSYEQYF. The CDR3 DNA reads as TGTGCCAGCAGCCCGAGCTCCTACGAGCAGTACTTC.